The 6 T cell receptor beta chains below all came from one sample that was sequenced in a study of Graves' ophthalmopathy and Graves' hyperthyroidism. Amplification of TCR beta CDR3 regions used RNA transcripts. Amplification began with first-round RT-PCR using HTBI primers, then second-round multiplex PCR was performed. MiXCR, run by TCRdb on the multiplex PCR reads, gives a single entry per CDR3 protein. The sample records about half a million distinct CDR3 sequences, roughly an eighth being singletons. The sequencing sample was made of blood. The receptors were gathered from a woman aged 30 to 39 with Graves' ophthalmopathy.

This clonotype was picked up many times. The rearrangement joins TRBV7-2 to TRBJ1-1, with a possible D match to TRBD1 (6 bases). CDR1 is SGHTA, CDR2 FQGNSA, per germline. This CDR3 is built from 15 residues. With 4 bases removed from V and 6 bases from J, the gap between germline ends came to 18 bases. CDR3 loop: CASSSTLTGYAEAFF. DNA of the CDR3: TGTGCCAGCAGCTCAACACTAACAGGGTATGCTGAAGCTTTCTTT.

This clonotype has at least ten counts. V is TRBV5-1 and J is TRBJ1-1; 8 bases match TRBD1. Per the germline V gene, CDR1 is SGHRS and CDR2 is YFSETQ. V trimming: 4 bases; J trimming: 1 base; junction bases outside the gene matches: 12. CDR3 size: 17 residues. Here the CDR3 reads CASSVRGHGYRNTEAFF. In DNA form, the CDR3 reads TGCGCCAGCAGCGTCAGGGGGCACGGTTACAGGAACACTGAAGCTTTCTTT.

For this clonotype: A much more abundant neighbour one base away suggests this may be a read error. Here the CDR3 DNA reads TGTGCCAGCTGCTTAGACCCGACGGTGGGCACTGAAGCTTTCTTT. Protein product: CASCLDPTVGTEAFF. The rearrangement links TRBV7-9 to TRBJ1-1; D not certain. Germline V gene sequence: CDR1 SEHNR, CDR2 FQNEAQ (reference sequence). This CDR3 comprises 15 residues. Combining the CDR3 with reference TRBV7-9 and TRBJ1-1 gives the whole variable domain DTGVSQNPRHKITKRGQNVTFRCDPISEHNRLYWYRQTLGQGPEFLTYFQNEAQLEKSRLLSDRFSAERPKGSFSTLEIQRTEQGDSAMYLCASCLDPTVGTEAFFGQGTRLTVV.

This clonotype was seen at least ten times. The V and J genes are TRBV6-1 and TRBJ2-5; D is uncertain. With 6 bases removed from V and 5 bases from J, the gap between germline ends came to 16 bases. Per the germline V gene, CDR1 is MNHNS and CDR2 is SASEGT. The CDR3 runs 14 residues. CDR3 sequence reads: CASSQRVEVETQYF. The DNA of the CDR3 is TGTGCCAGCAGCCAACGGGTAGAGGTGGAGACCCAGTACTTC.

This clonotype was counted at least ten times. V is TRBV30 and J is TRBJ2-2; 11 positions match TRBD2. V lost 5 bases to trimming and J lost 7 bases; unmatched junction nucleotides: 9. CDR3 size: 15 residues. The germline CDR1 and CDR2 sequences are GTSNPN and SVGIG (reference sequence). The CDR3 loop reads CAWAHSGGAGGELFF. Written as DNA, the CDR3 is TGTGCCTGGGCTCATAGCGGGGGGGCAGGCGGGGAGCTGTTTTTT.

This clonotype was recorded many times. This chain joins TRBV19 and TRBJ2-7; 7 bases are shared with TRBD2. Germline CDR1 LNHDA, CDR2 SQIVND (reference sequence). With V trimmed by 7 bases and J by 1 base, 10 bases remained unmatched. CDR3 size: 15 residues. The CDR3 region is CASKMATSASYEQYF. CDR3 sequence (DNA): TGTGCCAGTAAAATGGCCACTAGCGCGTCCTACGAGCAGTACTTC. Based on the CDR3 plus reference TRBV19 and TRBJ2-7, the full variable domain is DGGITQSPKYLFRKEGQNVTLSCEQNLNHDAMYWYRQDPGQGLRLIYYSQIVNDFQKGDIAEGYSVSREKKESFPLTVTSAQKNPTAFYLCASKMATSASYEQYFGPGTRLTVT.